This T cell receptor (beta chain) was identified in a study of OX40 agonist ivuxolimab in advanced cancers. Overall study context: Anti-PD-1, anti-PD-L1 or anti-CTLA-4 therapy given earlier was allowed, and roughly 40% had some. Study-level results: It was not determined which antigens were specifically recognized by the peripheral T cells that had undergone clonal expansion.

This table comes from immunoSEQ multiplex PCR, and its TCRdb copy is limited to in-frame clones, with some not included. Of around 20,000 clones listed, roughly nine tenths are singletons. Looked up from germline, CDR1 is SGDLS and CDR2 is YYNGEE. The CDR3 covers 14 residues. Regarding this clone: No antigen is known for it. One end of the junction fails to match germline, which may point to a read error.

The rearrangement links TRBV9 to TRBJ2-1, with 9 bases matching TRBD2. This specimen consisted of CD4+ or CD8+ T cells sorted from blood, obtained in a trial of the OX40 agonist ivuxolimab. The sequence derives from an adult with an advanced solid tumor such as melanoma, head and neck, liver or kidney cancer. This CDR3 is CASTGTSSHNEQFF. The CDR3 region has the DNA TGTGCCAGCACAGGGACTAGCTCCCACAATGAGCAGTTCTTC.